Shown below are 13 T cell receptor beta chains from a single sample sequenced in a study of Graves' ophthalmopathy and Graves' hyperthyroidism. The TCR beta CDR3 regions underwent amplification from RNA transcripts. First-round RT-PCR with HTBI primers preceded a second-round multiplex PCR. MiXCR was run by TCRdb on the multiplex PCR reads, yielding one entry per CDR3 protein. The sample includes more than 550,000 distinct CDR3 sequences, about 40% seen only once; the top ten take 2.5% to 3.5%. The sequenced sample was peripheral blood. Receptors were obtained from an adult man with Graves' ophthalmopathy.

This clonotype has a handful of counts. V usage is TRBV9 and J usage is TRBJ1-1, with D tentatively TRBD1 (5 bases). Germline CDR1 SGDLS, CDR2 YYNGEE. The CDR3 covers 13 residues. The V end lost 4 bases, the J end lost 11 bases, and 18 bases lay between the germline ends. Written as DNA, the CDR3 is TGTGCCAGCAGCCAAGGTGGGGGGGTTTGGGCTTTCTTT. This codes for CASSQGGGVWAFF.

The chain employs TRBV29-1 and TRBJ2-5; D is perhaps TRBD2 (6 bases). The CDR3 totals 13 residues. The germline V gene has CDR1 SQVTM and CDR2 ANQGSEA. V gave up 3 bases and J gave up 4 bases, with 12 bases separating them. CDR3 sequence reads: CSVDAGRGETQYF. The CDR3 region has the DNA TGCAGCGTTGACGCGGGACGTGGAGAGACCCAGTACTTC.

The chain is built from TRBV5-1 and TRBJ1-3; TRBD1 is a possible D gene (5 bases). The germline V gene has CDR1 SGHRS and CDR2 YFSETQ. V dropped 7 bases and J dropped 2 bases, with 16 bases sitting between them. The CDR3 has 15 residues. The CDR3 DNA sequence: TGCGCCAGCGTTCCTGGGGGAACAACTGGAAACACCATATATTTT. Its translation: CASVPGGTTGNTIYF.

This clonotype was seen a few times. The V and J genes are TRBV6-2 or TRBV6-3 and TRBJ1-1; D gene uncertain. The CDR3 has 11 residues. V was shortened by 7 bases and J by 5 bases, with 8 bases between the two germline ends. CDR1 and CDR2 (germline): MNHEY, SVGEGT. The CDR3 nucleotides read TGTGCCAGCACGGCGGGGACTGAAGCTTTCTTT. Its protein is CASTAGTEAFF.

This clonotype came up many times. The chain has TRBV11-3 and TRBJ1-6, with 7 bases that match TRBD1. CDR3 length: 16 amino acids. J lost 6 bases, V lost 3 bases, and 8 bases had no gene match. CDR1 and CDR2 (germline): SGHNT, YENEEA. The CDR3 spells CASSLERQGSNSPLHF. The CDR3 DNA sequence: TGTGCCAGCAGCTTGGAACGACAGGGAAGTAATTCACCCCTCCACTTT.

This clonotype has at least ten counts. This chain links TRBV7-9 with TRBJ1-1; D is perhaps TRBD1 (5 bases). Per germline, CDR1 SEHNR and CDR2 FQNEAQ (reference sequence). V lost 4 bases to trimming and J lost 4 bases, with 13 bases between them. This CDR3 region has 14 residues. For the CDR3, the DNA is TGTGCCAGCAGCTCTGCAGGCAGGGCCACTGAAGCTTTCTTT. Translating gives CASSSAGRATEAFF.

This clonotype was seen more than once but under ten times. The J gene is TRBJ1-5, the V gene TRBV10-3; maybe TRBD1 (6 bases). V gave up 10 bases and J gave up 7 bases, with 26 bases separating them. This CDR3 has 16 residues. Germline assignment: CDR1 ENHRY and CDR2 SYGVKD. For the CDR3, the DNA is TGTGCCAGTCAAACCCGGGGGGCCAGGGGTGGACAGCCCCAGCATTTT. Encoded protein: CASQTRGARGGQPQHF.

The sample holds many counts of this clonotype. The CDR3, as DNA: TGTGCCAGCAGCTCCGGACAGACGCCTAATGAAAAACTGTTTTTT. This translates into CASSSGQTPNEKLFF. V usage is TRBV7-9 and J usage is TRBJ1-4, with D maybe TRBD1 (6 bases). Germline V gives CDR1 SEHNR, CDR2 FQNEAQ (reference sequence). V was clipped by 4 bases and J by 3 bases, with 12 bases between them. The length of the CDR3 is 15 residues.

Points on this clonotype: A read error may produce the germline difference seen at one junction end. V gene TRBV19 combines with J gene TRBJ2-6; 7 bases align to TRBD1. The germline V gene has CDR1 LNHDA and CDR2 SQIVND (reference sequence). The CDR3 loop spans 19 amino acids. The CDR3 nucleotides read TGTGCCAGTAGTATAACGCCGGGACAGTCTATCTCTGGGGCCAACGTCCCGACTTTC. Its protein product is CASSITPGQSISGANVPTF.

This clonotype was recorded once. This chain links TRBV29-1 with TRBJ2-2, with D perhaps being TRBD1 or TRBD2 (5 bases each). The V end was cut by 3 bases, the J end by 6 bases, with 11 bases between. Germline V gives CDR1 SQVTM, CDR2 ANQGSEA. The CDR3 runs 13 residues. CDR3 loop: CSVEAGTAGELFF. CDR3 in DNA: TGCAGCGTTGAGGCTGGGACGGCCGGGGAGCTGTTTTTT.

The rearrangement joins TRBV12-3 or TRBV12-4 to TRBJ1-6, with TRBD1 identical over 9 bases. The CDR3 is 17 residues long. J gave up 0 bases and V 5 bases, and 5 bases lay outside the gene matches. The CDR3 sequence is CASSLGQGSSYNSPLHF. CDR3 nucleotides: TGTGCCAGCAGTCTGGGACAGGGCAGCTCCTATAATTCACCCCTCCACTTT.

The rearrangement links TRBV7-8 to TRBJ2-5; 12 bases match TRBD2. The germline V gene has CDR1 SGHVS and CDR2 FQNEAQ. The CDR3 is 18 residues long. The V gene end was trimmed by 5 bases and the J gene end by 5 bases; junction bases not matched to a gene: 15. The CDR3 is CASSRYPRLAGVAETQYF. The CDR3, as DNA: TGTGCCAGCAGCCGCTACCCTCGACTAGCGGGAGTTGCGGAGACCCAGTACTTC.

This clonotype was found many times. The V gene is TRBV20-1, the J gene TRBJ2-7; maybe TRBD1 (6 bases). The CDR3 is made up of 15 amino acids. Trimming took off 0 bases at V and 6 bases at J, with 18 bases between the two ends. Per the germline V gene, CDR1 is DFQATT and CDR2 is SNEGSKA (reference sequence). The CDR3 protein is CSARDGMGAGGEQYF. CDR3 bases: TGCAGTGCTAGAGATGGTATGGGGGCTGGGGGCGAGCAGTACTTC.